The 5 T cell receptor beta chains below were found in one sample sequenced in a study of CD8 T cells in Susac syndrome. An input of about 0.5 to 1 ug of RNA was subjected to reverse transcription using random hexamers. Using its own MiXCR run on the immunoSEQ multiplex PCR reads, TCRdb lists one record per CDR3 protein. There are some 300,000 distinct CDR3 sequences in the sample; about 85% occur only once, and over 0.09% lies in the top ten. The sequenced sample consisted of CD8+ T cells from PBMCs. Receptors originate from a human donor with multiple sclerosis.

V usage is TRBV11-2 and J usage is TRBJ2-1; TRBD2 might be the D (6 bases). The CDR3 covers 17 residues. Trimming removed 2 bases from V and 1 base from J, with 15 bases in between. CDR1 and CDR2 (germline): SGHAT, FQNNGV. CDR3 protein: CASSLRRGLDSYNEQFF. In DNA, the CDR3 is TGTGCCAGCAGCTTAAGGCGGGGCCTCGATTCCTACAATGAGCAGTTCTTC.

The J gene is TRBJ2-2, the V gene TRBV7-9; 9 nucleotides agree with TRBD2. The germline V gene has CDR1 SEHNR and CDR2 FQNEAQ (reference sequence). CDR3 size: 19 residues. V shed 5 bases and J 4 bases; nucleotides not matched to a gene: 17. The CDR3 reads CASSASQATSGFGTGELFF. The CDR3 DNA is TGTGCCAGCAGCGCCTCGCAAGCCACTAGCGGGTTTGGCACCGGGGAGCTGTTTTTT.

In this sample, this clonotype turned up a few times. The rearrangement joins TRBV6-1 to TRBJ2-1; 10 bases agree with TRBD2. J was trimmed by 6 bases and V by 4 bases; bases with no gene match: 6. The germline CDR1 and CDR2 sequences are MNHNS and SASEGT. The CDR3 has 15 amino acids. The CDR3 sequence is CASSASGRRSNEQFF. In nucleotides, the CDR3 is TGTGCCAGCAGTGCTAGCGGGAGAAGGAGCAATGAGCAGTTCTTC.

V is TRBV15 and J is TRBJ2-2; D gene uncertain. The CDR3 consists of 16 residues. V dropped 3 bases and J dropped 6 bases, with 17 bases sitting between them. The germline V gene has CDR1 LNHNV and CDR2 YYDKDF (reference sequence). In nucleotides, the CDR3 is TGTGCCACCAGCAGTGAAGAATATACGAATGCCGGGGAGCTGTTTTTT. Translating gives CATSSEEYTNAGELFF.

The genes are TRBV27 and TRBJ1-2; 7 bases align to TRBD1. The CDR3 runs 15 residues. V shed 4 bases and J 5 bases; nucleotides not matched to a gene: 10. CDR1 and CDR2 from the germline V gene are MNHEY and SMNVEV (reference sequence). For the CDR3, the DNA is TGTGCCAGCAGTTCGACACGGACAGGACAATATGGCTACACCTTC. Amino acid sequence: CASSSTRTGQYGYTF.